The clone carrying this T cell receptor (beta chain) was counted a few times. These data belong to a study of blood T cell repertoires in COVID-19. Looking at the study overall: Samples of COVID-19 (acute and convalescent) were obtained from the United States, Italy and Spain. PBMCs, B-cell-depleted T cells, or T cells provided the cDNA or gDNA that made up the material.

Recruited during active infection, patients (from Seattle) were subsequently followed longitudinally. Original processing notes: Nucleated cell counts were estimated from reference gene primer amplification. Repertoires were generated with immunoSEQ multiplex PCR, while TCRdb's copy carries only in-frame clones and drops some. The V and J calls and clone size come from that table; D and trimming were worked out from the DNA. The sample contains some 260,000 clones, 88% of which appear only once. Trimming at V came to 8 bases and at J to 12 bases, leaving 8 bases not matched to a gene. Germline-derived CDR1 and CDR2 are SQVTM and ANQGSEA. The CDR3 has 10 amino acids.

The V and J genes are TRBV29-1 and TRBJ1-1; 8 bases are a match to TRBD1. The sequenced material came from peripheral blood. The source is a woman in her 70s with COVID-19, enrolled during active disease. The CDR3 DNA reads TGCAGCTCAATGGACAGGGAAACTTTCTTT. Translating it yields CSSMDRETFF.